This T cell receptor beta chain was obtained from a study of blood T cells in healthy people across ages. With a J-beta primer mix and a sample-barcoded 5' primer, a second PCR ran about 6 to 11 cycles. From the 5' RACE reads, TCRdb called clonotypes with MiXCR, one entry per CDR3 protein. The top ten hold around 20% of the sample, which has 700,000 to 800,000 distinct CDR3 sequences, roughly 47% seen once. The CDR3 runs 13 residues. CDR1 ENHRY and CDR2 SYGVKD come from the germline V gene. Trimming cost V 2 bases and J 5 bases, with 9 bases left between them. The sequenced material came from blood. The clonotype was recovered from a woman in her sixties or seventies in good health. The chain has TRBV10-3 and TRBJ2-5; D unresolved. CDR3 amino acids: CAISEQWMETQYF. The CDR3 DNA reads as TGTGCCATCAGTGAGCAGTGGATGGAGACCCAGTACTTC.